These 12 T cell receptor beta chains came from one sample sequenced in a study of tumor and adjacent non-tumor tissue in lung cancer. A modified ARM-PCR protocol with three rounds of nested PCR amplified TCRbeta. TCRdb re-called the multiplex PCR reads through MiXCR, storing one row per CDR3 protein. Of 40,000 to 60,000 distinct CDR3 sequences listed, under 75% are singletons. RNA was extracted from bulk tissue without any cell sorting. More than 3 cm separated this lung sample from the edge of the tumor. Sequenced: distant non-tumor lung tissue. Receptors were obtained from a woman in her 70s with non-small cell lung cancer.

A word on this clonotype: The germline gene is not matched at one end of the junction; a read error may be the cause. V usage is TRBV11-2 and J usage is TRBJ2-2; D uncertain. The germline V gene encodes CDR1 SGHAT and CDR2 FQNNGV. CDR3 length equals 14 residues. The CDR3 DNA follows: TGTGCCAGCAGTTTAGATTTGACCACCGGGGAGCTGTTTTTT. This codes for CASSLDLTTGELFF. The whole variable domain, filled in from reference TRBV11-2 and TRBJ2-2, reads EAGVAQSPRYKIIEKRQSVAFWCNPISGHATLYWYQQILGQGPKLLIQFQNNGVVDDSQLPKDRFSAERLKGVDSTLKIQPAKLEDSAVYLCASSLDLTTGELFFGEGSRLTVL.

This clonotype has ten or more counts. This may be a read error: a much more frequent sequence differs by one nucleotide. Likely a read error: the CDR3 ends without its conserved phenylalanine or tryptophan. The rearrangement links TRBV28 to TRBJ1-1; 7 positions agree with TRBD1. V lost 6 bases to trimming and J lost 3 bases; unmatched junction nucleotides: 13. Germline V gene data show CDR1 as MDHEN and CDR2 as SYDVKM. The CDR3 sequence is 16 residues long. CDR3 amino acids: CASSRPTGTSHTEAFL. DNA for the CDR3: TGTGCCAGCAGCCGACCGACAGGGACTTCTCACACTGAAGCTTTCCTT.

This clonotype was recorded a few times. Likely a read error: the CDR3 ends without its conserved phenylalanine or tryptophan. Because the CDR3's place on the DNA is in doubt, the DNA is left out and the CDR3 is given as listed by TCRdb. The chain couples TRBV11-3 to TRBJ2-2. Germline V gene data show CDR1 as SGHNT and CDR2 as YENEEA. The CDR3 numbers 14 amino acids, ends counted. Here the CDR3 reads CTSSFSGTTGELLS.

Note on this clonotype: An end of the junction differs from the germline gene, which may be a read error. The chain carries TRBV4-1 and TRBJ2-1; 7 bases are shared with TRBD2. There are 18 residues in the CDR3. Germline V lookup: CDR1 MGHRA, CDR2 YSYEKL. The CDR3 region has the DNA TGCGCCAGCAGCCAAGAAGGTATATTGCGGGAGATCTACAATGGGCAGTTCTTC. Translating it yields CASSQEGILREIYNGQFF.

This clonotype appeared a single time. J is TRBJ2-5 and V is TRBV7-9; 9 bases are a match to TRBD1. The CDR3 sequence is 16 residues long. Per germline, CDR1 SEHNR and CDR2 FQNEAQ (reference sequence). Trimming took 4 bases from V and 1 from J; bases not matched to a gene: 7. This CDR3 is CASSSTGGGLQETQYF. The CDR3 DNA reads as TGTGCCAGCAGCTCGACAGGGGGTGGCCTCCAAGAGACCCAGTACTTC.

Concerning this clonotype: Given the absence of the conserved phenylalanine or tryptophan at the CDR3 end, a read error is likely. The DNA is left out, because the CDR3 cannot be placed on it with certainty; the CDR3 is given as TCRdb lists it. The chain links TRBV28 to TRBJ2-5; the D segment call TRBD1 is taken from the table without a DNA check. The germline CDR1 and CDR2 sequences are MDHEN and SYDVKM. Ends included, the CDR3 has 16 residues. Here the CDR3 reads CASSPRQGAVGETQYY.

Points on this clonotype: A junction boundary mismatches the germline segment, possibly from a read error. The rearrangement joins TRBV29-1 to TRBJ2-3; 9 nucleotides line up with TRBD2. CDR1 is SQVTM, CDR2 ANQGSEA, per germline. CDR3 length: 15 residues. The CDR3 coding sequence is TGCAACGTTGACCTAGGTAGCGGGAGCATAGATACGCAGTATTTT. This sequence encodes CNVDLGSGSIDTQYF.

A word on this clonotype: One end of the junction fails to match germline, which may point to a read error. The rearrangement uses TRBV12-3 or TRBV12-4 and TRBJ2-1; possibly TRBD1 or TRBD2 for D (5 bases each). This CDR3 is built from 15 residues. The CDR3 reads CVSSFAGASSIEQFF. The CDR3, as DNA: TGTGTCAGCAGTTTCGCCGGGGCTAGCTCCATTGAGCAGTTCTTC.

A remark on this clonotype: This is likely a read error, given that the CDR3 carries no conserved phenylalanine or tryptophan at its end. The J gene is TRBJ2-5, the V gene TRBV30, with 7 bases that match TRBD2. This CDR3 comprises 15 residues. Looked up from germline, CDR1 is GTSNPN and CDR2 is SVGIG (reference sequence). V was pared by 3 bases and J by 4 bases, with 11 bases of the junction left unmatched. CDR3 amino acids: CAWSPGPAGRETQYL. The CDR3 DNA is TGTGCCTGGAGCCCGGGACCAGCGGGACGAGAGACCCAGTACTTA.

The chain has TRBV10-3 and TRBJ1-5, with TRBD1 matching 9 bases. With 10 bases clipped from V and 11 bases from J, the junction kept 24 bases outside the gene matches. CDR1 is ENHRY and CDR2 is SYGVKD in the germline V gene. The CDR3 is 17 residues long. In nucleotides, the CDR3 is TGTGCCACCTCCCAGGGGGTGGGACAGGGTGAACGCCAGTCCCAGCATTTT. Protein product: CATSQGVGQGERQSQHF.

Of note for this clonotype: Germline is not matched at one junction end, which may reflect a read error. CDR3: CVSSHRTENIEALF. CDR3 coding DNA: TGCGTCAGCAGCCACCGGACAGAGAACATTGAAGCTCTCTTT. The genes are TRBV4-1 and TRBJ1-1, with D possibly being TRBD1 (6 bases). This CDR3 comprises 14 residues. Germline CDR1 MGHRA, CDR2 YSYEKL.

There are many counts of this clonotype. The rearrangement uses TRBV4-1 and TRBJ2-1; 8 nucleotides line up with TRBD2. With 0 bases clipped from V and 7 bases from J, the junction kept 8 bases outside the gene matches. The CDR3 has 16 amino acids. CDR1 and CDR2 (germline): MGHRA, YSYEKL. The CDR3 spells CASSQEGLGERNEQFF. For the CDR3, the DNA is TGCGCCAGCAGCCAAGAGGGACTAGGCGAGCGGAATGAGCAGTTCTTC.